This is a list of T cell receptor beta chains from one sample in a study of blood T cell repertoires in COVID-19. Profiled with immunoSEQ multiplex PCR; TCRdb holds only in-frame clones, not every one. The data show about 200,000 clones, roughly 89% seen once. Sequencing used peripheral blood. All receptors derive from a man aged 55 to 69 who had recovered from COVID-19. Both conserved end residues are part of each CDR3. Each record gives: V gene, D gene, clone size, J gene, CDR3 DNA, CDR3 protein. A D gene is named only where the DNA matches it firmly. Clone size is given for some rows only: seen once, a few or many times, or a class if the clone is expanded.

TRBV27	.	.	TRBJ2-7	TGTGCCAGCAGTTTAAAGGGGCAGACCTACGAGCAGTACTTC	CASSLKGQTYEQYF
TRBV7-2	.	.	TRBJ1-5	TGTGCCAGCAGCTTAGTGGGCGGGCAGAATCAGCCCCAGCATTTT	CASSLVGGQNQPQHF
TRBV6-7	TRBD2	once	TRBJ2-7	TGTGCCAGCAGAAATTTCTCGGGGCTAGCGGCGGGCGAGCAGTACTTC	CASRNFSGLAAGEQYF
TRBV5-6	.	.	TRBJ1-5	TGTGCCAGCAGCTTGAGGAGGACAGGCAATCAGCCCCAGCATTTT	CASSLRRTGNQPQHF
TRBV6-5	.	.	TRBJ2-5	TGTGCCAGCAGTTTCAACAGGGCGGTGGGAGAGACCCAGTACTTC	CASSFNRAVGETQYF
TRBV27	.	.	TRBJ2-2	TGTGCCAGCAGTTCCACAGGGACCGGGGAGCTGTTTTTT	CASSSTGTGELFF
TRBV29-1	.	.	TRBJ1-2	TGCAGCGTTGAAGAAATTCGTGGCTACACCTTC	CSVEEIRGYTF
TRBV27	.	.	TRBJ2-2	TGTGCCAGCAGTTTATTCGGGGGTCCGAACACCGGGGAGCTGTTTTTT	CASSLFGGPNTGELFF
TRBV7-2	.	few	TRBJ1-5	TGTGCCAGCAGCTGGGGGGACCCGAGCAATCAGCCCCAGCATTTT	CASSWGDPSNQPQHF
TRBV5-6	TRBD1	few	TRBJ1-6	TGTGCCAGCAGGCGGGGACAGATGACTAATTCACCCCTCCACTTT	CASRRGQMTNSPLHF
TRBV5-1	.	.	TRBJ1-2	TGCGCCAGCAGCTTGGATCCGTTCTATGGCTACACCTTC	CASSLDPFYGYTF
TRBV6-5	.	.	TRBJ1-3	TGTGCCAGCACGCGAAGCACTACCTCTGGAAACACCATATATTTT	CASTRSTTSGNTIYF
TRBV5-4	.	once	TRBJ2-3	TGTGCCAGCAGCACCCGGGGGACCCCCGCAGATACGCAGTATTTT	CASSTRGTPADTQYF
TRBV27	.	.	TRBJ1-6	TGTGCCAGCAGTCCCCGGGGCTATAATTCACCCCTCCACTTT	CASSPRGYNSPLHF
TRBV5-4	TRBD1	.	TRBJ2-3	TGTGCCAGCAGCTCGATGACAGGGCTGAGCACAGATACGCAGTATTTT	CASSSMTGLSTDTQYF
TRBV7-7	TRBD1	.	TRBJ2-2	TGTGCCAGCAGCCCCGGGACAGGGTCGTTCACCGGGGAGCTGTTTTTT	CASSPGTGSFTGELFF
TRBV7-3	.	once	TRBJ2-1	TGTGCCAACCTCGGAGTTTACAATGAGCAGTTCTTC	CANLGVYNEQFF
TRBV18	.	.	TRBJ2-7	TGTGCCAGCTCACCTTTCCTTACAGGTCTCGAGCAGTACTTC	CASSPFLTGLEQYF
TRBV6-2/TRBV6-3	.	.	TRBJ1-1	TGTGCCAGCAGTAACAGGGAGAACACTGAAGCTTTCTTT	CASSNRENTEAFF
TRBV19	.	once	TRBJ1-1	TGTGCCAGCCGGGGTGGAAACCTGAACACTGAAGCTTTCTTT	CASRGGNLNTEAFF
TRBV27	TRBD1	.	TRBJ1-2	TGTGCCAGCAGTTTATCCACGCCCCAGGGGGCGCGGGGCTACACCTTC	CASSLSTPQGARGYTF
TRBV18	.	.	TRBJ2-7	TGTGCCAGCTCTCCCGACTTGGCCTACGAGCAGTACTTC	CASSPDLAYEQYF
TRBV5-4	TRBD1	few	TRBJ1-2	TGTGCCAGCAGCTTGGTTTGGACAGGGGGTGGCTACACCTTC	CASSLVWTGGGYTF
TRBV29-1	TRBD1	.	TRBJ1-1	TGCAGCGTCGGGACAGGGAACACTGAAGCTTTCTTT	CSVGTGNTEAFF
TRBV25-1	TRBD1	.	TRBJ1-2	TGTGCCAGCAGTGACGGGACAGGGGGCGCCGGCTATGGCTACACCTTC	CASSDGTGGAGYGYTF
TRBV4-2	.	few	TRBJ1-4	TGTGCCAGCAGCCAATTAGGGGAGGGTGAAAAACTGTTTTTT	CASSQLGEGEKLFF
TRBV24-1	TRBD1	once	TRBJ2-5	TGTGCCACCAGTGACCACAGGGGGCGAGAGACCCAGTACTTC	CATSDHRGRETQYF
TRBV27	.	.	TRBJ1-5	TGTGCCAGCACCCCCCAGGGTAGCAATCAGCCCCAGCATTTT	CASTPQGSNQPQHF
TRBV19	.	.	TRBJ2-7	TGTGCCAGTAGCACCGGGCGGGCCTCCTACGAGCAGTACTTC	CASSTGRASYEQYF
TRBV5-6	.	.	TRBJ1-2	TGTGCCAGCAGCTTCCAGGGGCCTTATGGCTACACCTTC	CASSFQGPYGYTF
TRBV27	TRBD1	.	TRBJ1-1	TGTGCCAGCAGTTCCCGGACAGGGGGCTCTCGGGCTTTCTTT	CASSSRTGGSRAFF
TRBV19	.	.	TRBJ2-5	TGTGCCAGTAGTATCCCCAGATTCAAAGAGACCCAGTACTTC	CASSIPRFKETQYF
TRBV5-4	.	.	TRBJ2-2	TGTGCCAGCAGCTCTCTTACGGGCACCGGGGAGCTGTTTTTT	CASSSLTGTGELFF
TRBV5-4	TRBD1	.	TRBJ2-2	TGTGCCAGCAGCCCCAACAGGGGTGAGACCGGGGAGCTGTTTTTT	CASSPNRGETGELFF
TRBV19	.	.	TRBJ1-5	TGTGCCAGTAATCTGGGACACTATAGCAATCAGCCCCAGCATTTT	CASNLGHYSNQPQHF
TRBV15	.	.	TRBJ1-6	TGTGCCACCAGCAGAGGTCGTCCTACGGGAGGTTCACCCCTCCACTTT	CATSRGRPTGGSPLHF
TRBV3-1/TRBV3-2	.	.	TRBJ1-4	TGTGCCAGCAGCCCTTTTCTAGGGAGCGGTGAAAAACTGTTTTTT	CASSPFLGSGEKLFF
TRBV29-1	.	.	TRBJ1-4	TGCAGCGCCCGGGGGGAGAGGTCGGATGAAAAACTGTTTTTT	CSARGERSDEKLFF
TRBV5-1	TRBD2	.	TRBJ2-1	TGCGCCAGCAGCCCCTTAGCGGGGGCCTACAATGAGCAGTTCTTC	CASSPLAGAYNEQFF
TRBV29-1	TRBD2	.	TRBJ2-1	TGCAGCGTTGAGGGGGGACTAGCAGCTGACAATGAGCAGTTCTTC	CSVEGGLAADNEQFF
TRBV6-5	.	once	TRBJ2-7	TGTGCCAGCAGTTTCAGGACACTAAAGTCCTACGAGCAGTACTTC	CASSFRTLKSYEQYF
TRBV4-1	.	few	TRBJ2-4	TGCGCCAGCAGCCAGACTTGGGGGGGGGCTGAATACATTCAGTACTTC	CASSQTWGGAEYIQYF
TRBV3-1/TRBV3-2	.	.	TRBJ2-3	TGTGCCAGCAGCCAACTACCTCCACGCGATACGCAGTATTTT	CASSQLPPRDTQYF
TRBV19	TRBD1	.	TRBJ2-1	TGTGCCAGTAGTCTGGACAGGGGATGGAATGAGCAGTTCTTC	CASSLDRGWNEQFF
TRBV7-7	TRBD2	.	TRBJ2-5	TGTGCTAGCAGCTCACTAGCGGGGGGCCAAGAGACCCAGTACTTC	CASSSLAGGQETQYF
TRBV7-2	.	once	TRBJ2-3	TGTGCCAGCAGCTTACTCGGGACTAGCACAGATACGCAGTATTTT	CASSLLGTSTDTQYF
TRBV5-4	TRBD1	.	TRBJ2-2	TGTGCCAGCAGTCAAAAACCGGGACAGGGGGCCCCCGGGGAGCTGTTTTTT	CASSQKPGQGAPGELFF
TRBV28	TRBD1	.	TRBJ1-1	TGTGCCAGCAGCCCACAGGGGGCGGCGGGAGCTTTCTTT	CASSPQGAAGAFF
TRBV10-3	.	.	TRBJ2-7	TGTGCCATCAGTGTTGGGCTAGCGAACTACGAGCAGTACTTC	CAISVGLANYEQYF
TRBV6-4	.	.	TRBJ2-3	TGTGCCAGCAGTGACACCCCCCTAACCTGGCAGTATTTT	CASSDTPLTWQYF
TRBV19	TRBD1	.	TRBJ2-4	TGTGCCAGTAGTACTCGAGGTGGGGACAGGGGACTAGCCAAAAACATTCAGTACTTC	CASSTRGGDRGLAKNIQYF
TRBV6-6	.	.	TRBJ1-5	TGTGCCAGCAGTTACCCAACACAGGGAGAAGGGCCCCAGCATTTT	CASSYPTQGEGPQHF
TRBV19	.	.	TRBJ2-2	TGTGCCAGCCGGGAGTACACCGGGGAGCTGTTTTTT	CASREYTGELFF
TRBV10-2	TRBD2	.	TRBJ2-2	TGCGCCAGCAGGGTAGCGGGGAACACCGGGGAGCTGTTTTTT	CASRVAGNTGELFF
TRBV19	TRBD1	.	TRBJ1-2	TGTGCCAGTAGTCCGACAGGGACTCCAAGGGGCTACACCTTC	CASSPTGTPRGYTF
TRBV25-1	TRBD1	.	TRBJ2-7	TGTGCCAGCAGTGGACAGGGGGCGCGATCCGAGCAGTACTTC	CASSGQGARSEQYF
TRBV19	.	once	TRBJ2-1	TGTGCCAGTAGTAGAGGCCCGGCGCGGCTAGAGCAGTTCTTC	CASSRGPARLEQFF